This is a list of T cell receptor beta chains from one sample in a study of blood T cells in healthy people across ages. A single record per CDR3 protein comes from TCRdb applying MiXCR to the 5' RACE reads. Among around 970,000 distinct CDR3 sequences listed, about 53% were seen once. Sequencing was performed on blood. These receptors came from a woman aged 55-70 years in good health. CDR3s include the opening cysteine and the closing phenylalanine or tryptophan.

j_gene: TRBJ2-7; len: 13; v_gene: TRBV9; CDR3aa: CASSRRAPYEQYF
j_gene: TRBJ1-2; len: 16; v_gene: TRBV28; CDR3aa: CASSYQQGGANYGYTF
j_gene: TRBJ2-1; len: 13; v_gene: TRBV6-1; CDR3aa: CASRVASYNEQFF
j_gene: TRBJ2-1; len: 15; v_gene: TRBV5-6; CDR3aa: CASSLRLSSYNEQFF
j_gene: TRBJ2-7; len: 14; v_gene: TRBV6-6; CDR3aa: CASSSAEGTYEQYF
j_gene: TRBJ1-6; len: 17; v_gene: TRBV25-1; CDR3aa: CASSSRRAGSYNSPLHF
j_gene: TRBJ1-6; len: 18; v_gene: TRBV4-2; CDR3aa: CASSQDRGTGEYNSPLHF
j_gene: NA; len: 13; v_gene: TRBV5-1; CDR3aa: CASSLDKLETQYF
j_gene: TRBJ2-7; len: 16; v_gene: TRBV20-1; CDR3aa: CSATPTGTSGYNEQYF
j_gene: TRBJ2-7; len: 18; v_gene: TRBV27; CDR3aa: CASSIPRLYRDGDYEQYF
j_gene: TRBJ2-3; len: 15; v_gene: TRBV7-9; CDR3aa: CASSQLRGGTDTQYF